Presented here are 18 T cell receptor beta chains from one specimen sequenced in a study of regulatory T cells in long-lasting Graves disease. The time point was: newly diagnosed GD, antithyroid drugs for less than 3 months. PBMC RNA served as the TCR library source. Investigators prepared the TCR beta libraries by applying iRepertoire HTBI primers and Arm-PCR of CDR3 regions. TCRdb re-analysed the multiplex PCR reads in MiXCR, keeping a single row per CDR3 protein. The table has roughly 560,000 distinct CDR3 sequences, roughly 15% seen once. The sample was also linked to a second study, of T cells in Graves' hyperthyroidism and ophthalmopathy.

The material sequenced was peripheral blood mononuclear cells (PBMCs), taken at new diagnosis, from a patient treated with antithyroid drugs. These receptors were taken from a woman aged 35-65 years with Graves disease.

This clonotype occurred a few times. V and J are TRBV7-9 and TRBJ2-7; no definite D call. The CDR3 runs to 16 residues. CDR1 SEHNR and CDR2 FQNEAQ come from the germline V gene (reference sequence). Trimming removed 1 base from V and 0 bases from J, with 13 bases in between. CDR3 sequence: CASSLVSLTASYEQYF. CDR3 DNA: TGTGCCAGCAGCTTAGTGAGTCTTACAGCCTCCTACGAGCAGTACTTC.

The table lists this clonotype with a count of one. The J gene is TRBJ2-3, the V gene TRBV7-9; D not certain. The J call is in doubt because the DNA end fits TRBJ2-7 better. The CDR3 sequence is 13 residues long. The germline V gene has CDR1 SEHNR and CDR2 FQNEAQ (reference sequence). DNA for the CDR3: TGTGCCAGCAGCTTAAGTGCTGTCGACGAGCAGTACTTC. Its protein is CASSLSAVDEQYF.

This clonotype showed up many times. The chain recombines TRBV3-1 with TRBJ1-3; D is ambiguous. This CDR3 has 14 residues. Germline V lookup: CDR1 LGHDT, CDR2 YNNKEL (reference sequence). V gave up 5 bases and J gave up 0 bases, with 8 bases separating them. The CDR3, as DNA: TGTGCCAGCAGCTTCGTCCACTCTGGAAACACCATATATTTT. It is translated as CASSFVHSGNTIYF.

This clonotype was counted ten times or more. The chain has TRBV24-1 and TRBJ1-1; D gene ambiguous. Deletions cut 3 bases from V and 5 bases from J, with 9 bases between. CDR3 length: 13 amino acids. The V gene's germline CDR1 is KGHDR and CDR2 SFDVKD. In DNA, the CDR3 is TGTGCCACCAGTGATGGACGGCTAACTGAAGCTTTCTTT. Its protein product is CATSDGRLTEAFF.

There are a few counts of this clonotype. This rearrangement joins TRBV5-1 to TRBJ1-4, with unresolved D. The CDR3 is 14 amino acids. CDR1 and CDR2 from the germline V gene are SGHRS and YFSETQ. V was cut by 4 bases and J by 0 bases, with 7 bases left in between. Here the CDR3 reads CASSPESTNEKLFF. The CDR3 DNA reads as TGCGCCAGCAGCCCGGAATCAACTAATGAAAAACTGTTTTTT.

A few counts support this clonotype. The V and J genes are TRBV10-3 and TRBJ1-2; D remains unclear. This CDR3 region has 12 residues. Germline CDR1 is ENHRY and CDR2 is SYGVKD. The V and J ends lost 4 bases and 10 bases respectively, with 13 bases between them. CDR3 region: CAISAGAEAYTF. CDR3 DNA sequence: TGTGCCATCAGTGCGGGCGCTGAAGCCTACACCTTC.

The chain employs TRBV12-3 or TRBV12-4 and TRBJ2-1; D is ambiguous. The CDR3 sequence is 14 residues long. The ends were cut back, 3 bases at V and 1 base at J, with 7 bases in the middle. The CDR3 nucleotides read TGTGCCAGCAGTTTGCCGGTTTCCTACAATGAGCAGTTCTTC. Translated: CASSLPVSYNEQFF.

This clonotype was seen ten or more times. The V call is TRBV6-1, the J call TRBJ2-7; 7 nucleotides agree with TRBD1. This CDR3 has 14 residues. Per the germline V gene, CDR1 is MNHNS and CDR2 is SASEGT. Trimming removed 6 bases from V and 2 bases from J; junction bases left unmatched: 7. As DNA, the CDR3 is TGTGCCAGCAGCCCGACAGGGTCCGCCTACGAGCAGTACTTC. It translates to CASSPTGSAYEQYF.

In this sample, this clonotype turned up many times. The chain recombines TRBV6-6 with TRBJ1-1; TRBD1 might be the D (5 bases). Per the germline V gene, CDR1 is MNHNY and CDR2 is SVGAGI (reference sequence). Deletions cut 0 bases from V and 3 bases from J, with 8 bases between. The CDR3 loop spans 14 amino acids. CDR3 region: CASSYSGPDTEAFF. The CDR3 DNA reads TGTGCCAGCAGTTACTCGGGGCCCGACACTGAAGCTTTCTTT.

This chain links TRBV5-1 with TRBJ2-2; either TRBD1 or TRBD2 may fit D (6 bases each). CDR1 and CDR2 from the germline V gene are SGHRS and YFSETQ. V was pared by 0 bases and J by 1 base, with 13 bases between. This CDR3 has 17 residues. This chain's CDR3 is CASSLEGGGRNTGELFF. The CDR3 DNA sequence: TGCGCCAGCAGCTTGGAAGGAGGGGGAAGGAACACCGGGGAGCTGTTTTTT. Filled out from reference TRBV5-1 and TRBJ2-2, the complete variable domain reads KAGVTQTPRYLIKTRGQQVTLSCSPISGHRSVSWYQQTPGQGLQFLFEYFSETQRNKGNFPGRFSGRQFSNSRSEMNVSTLELGDSALYLCASSLEGGGRNTGELFFGEGSRLTVL.

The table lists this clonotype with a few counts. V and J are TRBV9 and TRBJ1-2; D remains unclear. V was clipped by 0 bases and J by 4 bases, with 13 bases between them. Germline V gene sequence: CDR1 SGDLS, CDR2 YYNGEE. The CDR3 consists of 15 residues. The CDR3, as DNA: TGTGCCAGCAGCGTAGAGAGTGGCGTTGGCTATGGCTACACCTTC. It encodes CASSVESGVGYGYTF.

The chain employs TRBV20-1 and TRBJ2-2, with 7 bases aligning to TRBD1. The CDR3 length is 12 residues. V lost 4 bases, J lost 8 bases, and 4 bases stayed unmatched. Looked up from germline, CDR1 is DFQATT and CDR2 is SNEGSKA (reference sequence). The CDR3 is CSANRGLGELFF. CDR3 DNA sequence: TGCAGTGCTAACAGGGGTCTGGGGGAGCTGTTTTTT.

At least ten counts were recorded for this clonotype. The CDR3 protein is CASRPPGAGGSETQYF. The CDR3 coding sequence is TGTGCCAGCAGGCCCCCAGGGGCGGGGGGCAGCGAGACCCAGTACTTC. The chain links TRBV7-2 to TRBJ2-5; 8 nucleotides agree with TRBD2. V lost 6 bases and J lost 5; bases outside the gene matches: 14. CDR3 size: 16 residues. Germline values: CDR1 SGHTA, CDR2 FQGNSA.

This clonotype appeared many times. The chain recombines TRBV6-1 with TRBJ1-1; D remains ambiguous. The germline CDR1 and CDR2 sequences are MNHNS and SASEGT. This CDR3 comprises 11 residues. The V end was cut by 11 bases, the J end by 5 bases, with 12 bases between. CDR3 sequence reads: CAAGLVTEAFF. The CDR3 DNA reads TGTGCCGCTGGGTTGGTAACTGAAGCTTTCTTT.

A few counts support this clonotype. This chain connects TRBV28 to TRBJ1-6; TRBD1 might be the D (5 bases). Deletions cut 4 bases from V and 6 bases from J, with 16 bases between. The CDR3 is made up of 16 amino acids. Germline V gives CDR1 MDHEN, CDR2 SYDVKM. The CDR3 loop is CASSYSGSLGNSPLHF. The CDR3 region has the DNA TGTGCCAGCAGTTATTCAGGGTCCTTGGGTAATTCACCCCTCCACTTT.

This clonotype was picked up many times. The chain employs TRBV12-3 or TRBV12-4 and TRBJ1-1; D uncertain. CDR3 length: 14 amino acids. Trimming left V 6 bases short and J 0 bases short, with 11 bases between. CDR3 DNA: TGTGCCAGCAGCTTCGGGCCGTTGAACACTGAAGCTTTCTTT. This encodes CASSFGPLNTEAFF.

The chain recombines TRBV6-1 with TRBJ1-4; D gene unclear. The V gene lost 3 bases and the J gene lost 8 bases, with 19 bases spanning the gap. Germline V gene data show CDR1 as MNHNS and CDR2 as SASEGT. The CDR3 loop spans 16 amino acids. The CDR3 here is CASSELLRPQREKLFF. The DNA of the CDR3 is TGTGCCAGCAGTGAGCTCCTCAGGCCGCAAAGGGAAAAACTGTTTTTT.

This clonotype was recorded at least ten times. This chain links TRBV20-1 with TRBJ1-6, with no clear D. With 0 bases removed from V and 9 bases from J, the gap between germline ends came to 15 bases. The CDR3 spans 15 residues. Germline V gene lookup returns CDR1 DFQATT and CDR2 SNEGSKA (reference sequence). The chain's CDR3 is CSAREEVGEGSPLHF. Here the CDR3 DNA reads TGCAGTGCTAGAGAAGAGGTCGGAGAGGGTTCACCCCTCCACTTT.